The 21 T cell receptor beta chains below come from one sample, sequenced in a study of OX40 agonist ivuxolimab in advanced cancers. Assay used: immunoSEQ multiplex PCR; TCRdb lists only in-frame clones, some missing. The table records approximately 49,000 clones, 85% of them present only once. The sequenced sample was CD4+ or CD8+ T cells sorted from blood, obtained in a trial of the OX40 agonist ivuxolimab. These TCRs come from an adult with an advanced solid tumor such as melanoma, head and neck, liver or kidney cancer.

J is TRBJ1-5 and V is TRBV10-2; 8 bases line up with TRBD1. V gave up 4 bases and J gave up 7 bases; unmatched junction bases: 6. This CDR3 is 14 amino acids long. In germline, CDR1 is WSHSY, CDR2 SAAADI. This CDR3 is CASSGDRQMQPQHF. CDR3 DNA sequence: TGCGCCAGCAGTGGGGACAGGCAAATGCAGCCCCAGCATTTT.

CDR3 sequence reads: CASSEVTGAVQETQYF. The CDR3 DNA reads TGTGCCAGCAGTGAGGTCACCGGCGCCGTCCAAGAGACCCAGTACTTC. The rearrangement uses TRBV2 and TRBJ2-5, with D unclear. The germline V gene has CDR1 SNHLY and CDR2 FYNNEI. CDR3 length: 16 residues. V lost 3 bases and J 1 base, leaving 15 bases between the germline ends.

The V gene is TRBV11-2, the J gene TRBJ2-3; D possibly corresponds to TRBD1 (5 bases). Germline V gene data show CDR1 as SGHAT and CDR2 as FQNNGV. The length of the CDR3 is 15 residues. Trimming removed 5 bases from V and 4 bases from J, with 16 bases in between. The CDR3 DNA reads TGTGCCAGCAGCACCGACTCTTGGGGCCCAGATACGCAGTATTTT. It specifies CASSTDSWGPDTQYF.

This clone appeared a few times. The chain links TRBV2 to TRBJ2-1, with D unresolved. Deletions cut 3 bases from V and 7 bases from J, with 10 bases between. CDR3 length equals 13 residues. Germline CDR1 and CDR2: SNHLY and FYNNEI. The DNA of the CDR3 is TGTGCCAGCAGTGACCCGGCGCGAAATGAGCAGTTCTTC. This codes for CASSDPARNEQFF.

This chain joins TRBV5-4 and TRBJ2-7; possible D gene TRBD1, 5 bases. Trimming cost V 4 bases and J 2 bases, with 13 bases left between them. The CDR3 sequence is 14 residues long. From germline, CDR1 is SGHNT and CDR2 YYREEE (reference sequence). The CDR3 DNA follows: TGTGCCAGCAGCCAAGAAAGGGGCGCCTACGAGCAGTACTTC. Residues: CASSQERGAYEQYF.

This clone ranks as large (0.1 to 1%). This chain links TRBV27 with TRBJ2-5, with D maybe TRBD2 (6 bases). Germline loops: CDR1 MNHEY, CDR2 SMNVEV (reference sequence). The V end was cut by 4 bases, the J end by 5 bases, with 8 bases between. This CDR3 contains 12 residues. CDR3 protein: CASSSGVETQYF. DNA for the CDR3: TGTGCCAGCAGTTCGGGAGTTGAGACCCAGTACTTC.

The CDR3 DNA reads as TGTGCCAGCAGCTTATGGAACAGCCCGGGCTTTTCCCAAGAGACCCAGTACTTC. Translated, it gives CASSLWNSPGFSQETQYF. The chain uses TRBV7-6 and TRBJ2-5, with D uncertain. CDR3 size: 18 residues. V lost 2 bases and J 1 base, leaving 20 bases between the germline ends. CDR1 and CDR2 from the germline V gene are SGHVS and FNYEAQ.

The gene calls are TRBV11-2 and TRBJ2-1, with D possibly being TRBD1 (5 bases). CDR3 size: 14 residues. The germline V and J ends were trimmed by 3 bases and 4 bases, with 10 bases remaining between them. In germline, CDR1 is SGHAT, CDR2 FQNNGV. The CDR3 here is CASSLGQGYNEQFF. In nucleotides, the CDR3 is TGTGCCAGCAGCTTGGGGCAGGGATACAATGAGCAGTTCTTC.

This clone was found once. The gene calls are TRBV7-3 and TRBJ2-1; no clear D gene. The V and J ends lost 2 bases and 0 bases respectively, with 8 bases between them. The CDR3 spans 15 residues. Germline V gene sequence: CDR1 SGHTA, CDR2 FQGTGA. The CDR3 sequence: CASSLDASSYNEQFF. CDR3 DNA: TGTGCCAGCAGCTTAGACGCCAGCTCCTACAATGAGCAGTTCTTC.

The rearrangement joins TRBV7-3 to TRBJ2-1, with a possible D match to TRBD1 (5 bases). The germline V gene has CDR1 SGHTA and CDR2 FQGTGA. The CDR3 contains 16 residues. With 5 bases removed from V and 5 bases from J, the gap between germline ends came to 19 bases. In DNA form, the CDR3 reads TGTGCCAGCAGCCTCCACGCTTGGGGCGGAAACAATGAGCAGTTCTTC. Its protein is CASSLHAWGGNNEQFF. The whole variable domain, remainder taken from reference TRBV7-3 and TRBJ2-1, is GAGVSQTPSNKVTEKGKYVELRCDPISGHTALYWYRQSLGQGPEFLIYFQGTGAADDSGLPNDRFFAVRPEGSVSTLKIQRTERGDSAVYLCASSLHAWGGNNEQFFGPGTRLTVL.

This chain connects TRBV4-3 to TRBJ1-6, with D possibly being TRBD1 (6 bases). Germline assignment: CDR1 LGHNA and CDR2 YSLEER. The V end lost 6 bases, the J end lost 9 bases, and 15 bases lay between the germline ends. The CDR3 sequence is 14 residues long. The CDR3: CASSRTVKSSPLHF. DNA for the CDR3: TGCGCCAGCAGTCGGACAGTAAAGAGTTCACCCCTCCACTTT.

The rearrangement uses TRBV9 and TRBJ2-1; D remains unclear. The CDR3 spans 13 residues. V was trimmed by 0 bases and J by 3 bases, leaving 4 bases between them. The germline V gene encodes CDR1 SGDLS and CDR2 YYNGEE. DNA for the CDR3: TGTGCCAGCAGCGTAGGAGTCTACAATGAGCAGTTCTTC. This sequence encodes CASSVGVYNEQFF. The full variable domain, completed using reference TRBV9 and TRBJ2-1, is DSGVTQTPKHLITATGQRVTLRCSPRSGDLSVYWYQQSLDQGLQFLIQYYNGEERAKGNILERFSAQQFPDLHSELNLSSLELGDSALYFCASSVGVYNEQFFGPGTRLTVL.

The rearrangement joins TRBV19 to TRBJ1-5, with D unclear. The V and J ends lost 2 bases and 9 bases respectively, with 11 bases between them. The length of the CDR3 is 13 residues. Germline V lookup: CDR1 LNHDA, CDR2 SQIVND (reference sequence). The CDR3: CASSIKTTGPQHF. DNA of the CDR3: TGTGCCAGTAGTATAAAAACCACGGGGCCCCAGCATTTT. The full variable domain, in which reference TRBV19 and TRBJ1-5 provide the parts outside the CDR3, is DGGITQSPKYLFRKEGQNVTLSCEQNLNHDAMYWYRQDPGQGLRLIYYSQIVNDFQKGDIAEGYSVSREKKESFPLTVTSAQKNPTAFYLCASSIKTTGPQHFGDGTRLSIL.

This clone showed up just once. The J gene is TRBJ2-2, the V gene TRBV19; D uncertain. The CDR3 totals 15 residues. From germline, CDR1 is LNHDA and CDR2 SQIVND (reference sequence). V was cut by 3 bases and J by 0 bases, with 8 bases left in between. CDR3 protein: CASSMWLSNTGELFF. DNA of the CDR3: TGTGCCAGTAGTATGTGGCTTTCGAACACCGGGGAGCTGTTTTTT. Full variable domain (remainder filled in from reference TRBV19 and TRBJ2-2): DGGITQSPKYLFRKEGQNVTLSCEQNLNHDAMYWYRQDPGQGLRLIYYSQIVNDFQKGDIAEGYSVSREKKESFPLTVTSAQKNPTAFYLCASSMWLSNTGELFFGEGSRLTVL.

The genes are TRBV2 and TRBJ1-6; TRBD1 matches 7 bases. The CDR3 loop spans 15 amino acids. In germline, CDR1 is SNHLY, CDR2 FYNNEI. V trimming: 4 bases; J trimming: 3 bases; junction bases outside the gene matches: 3. The CDR3 bases are TGTGCCAGCAGTGGGGACAGCGACTATAATTCACCCCTCCACTTT. This sequence encodes CASSGDSDYNSPLHF.

The chain combines TRBV5-1 with TRBJ1-2; the D gene is possibly TRBD1 (5 bases). The CDR3 sequence is 15 residues long. Between the trimmed V and J ends, which lost 4 bases and 5 bases, there was a span of 18 bases. Germline values: CDR1 SGHRS, CDR2 YFSETQ. The CDR3 sequence is CASSPLGAIGYGYTF. The CDR3 DNA sequence: TGCGCCAGCAGCCCCTTAGGGGCCATCGGATATGGCTACACCTTC.

The rearrangement uses TRBV7-9 and TRBJ2-7, with D perhaps TRBD2 (5 bases). CDR1 SEHNR and CDR2 FQNEAQ come from the germline V gene (reference sequence). Trimming removed 6 bases from V and 9 bases from J, with 15 bases in between. CDR3 length equals 12 residues. CDR3 in DNA: TGTGCCAGCAGGGCCATGGGAGCGGTGCAGTACTTC. This encodes CASRAMGAVQYF.

The chain recombines TRBV6-5 with TRBJ1-2; 9 bases agree with TRBD1. The CDR3 runs to 13 residues. Germline loops: CDR1 MNHEY, CDR2 SVGAGI. After removal of 6 bases from V and 6 bases from J, the junction contained 5 bases not matched to a gene. The CDR3 here is CASRQGAGNGYTF. The CDR3 bases are TGTGCCAGCAGACAGGGGGCGGGAAATGGCTACACCTTC.

Here the CDR3 DNA reads TGTGCCAGCAGCTCCGGGACCCGCGGCGACATTCAGTACTTC. Amino acid sequence: CASSSGTRGDIQYF. The chain combines TRBV9 with TRBJ2-4; TRBD1 or TRBD2 may be the D gene (5 bases each). The germline V and J ends were trimmed by 4 bases and 8 bases, with 16 bases remaining between them. CDR1 and CDR2 (germline): SGDLS, YYNGEE. The CDR3 spans 14 residues.

This chain joins TRBV6-1 and TRBJ1-3; D may be TRBD1 (5 bases). The CDR3 is 13 amino acids. Deletions cut 8 bases from V and 2 bases from J, with 10 bases between. Germline assignment: CDR1 MNHNS and CDR2 SASEGT. CDR3 amino acids: CASGAGTGNTIYF. For the CDR3, the DNA is TGTGCCAGCGGGGCGGGGACTGGAAACACCATATATTTT.

V gene TRBV14 combines with J gene TRBJ2-2, with TRBD1 matching over 11 bases. The CDR3 loop spans 17 amino acids. Looked up from germline, CDR1 is SGHDN and CDR2 is FVKESK. The J segment lost 4 bases and the V segment lost 0 bases, leaving 4 bases of the junction unmatched. In DNA form, the CDR3 reads TGTGCCAGCAGCCAAGATTGGGACAGGGGGATCACCGGGGAGCTGTTTTTT. Encoded protein: CASSQDWDRGITGELFF.